This passage covers 27 T cell receptor beta chains from one sample sequenced in a study of cytomegalovirus exposure and HLA in healthy donors. TCRdb keeps only in-frame clones here, not all; method: immunoSEQ multiplex PCR. The sample includes some 320,000 clones, around 90% of them seen just once. Sequenced input: PBMCs. The receptors come from a woman in her thirties in good health and CMV-seropositive.

This chain links TRBV6-5 with TRBJ1-2; tentatively, D is TRBD1 (6 bases). CDR1 is MNHEY, CDR2 SVGAGI, per germline. V was shortened by 7 bases and J by 3 bases, with 18 bases between the two germline ends. The CDR3 sequence is 15 residues long. This chain's CDR3 is CASNQGPGFDYGYTF. The CDR3, as DNA: TGTGCCAGCAACCAGGGGCCGGGATTCGACTATGGCTACACCTTC.

This chain uses TRBV5-1 with TRBJ1-2, with D unclear. Germline CDR1 and CDR2: SGHRS and YFSETQ. V was trimmed by 2 bases and J by 2 bases, leaving 7 bases between them. The length of the CDR3 is 13 residues. The CDR3: CASSFTQNYGYTF. The DNA of the CDR3 is TGCGCCAGCAGCTTTACACAGAACTATGGCTACACCTTC. Full variable domain (remainder filled in from reference TRBV5-1 and TRBJ1-2): KAGVTQTPRYLIKTRGQQVTLSCSPISGHRSVSWYQQTPGQGLQFLFEYFSETQRNKGNFPGRFSGRQFSNSRSEMNVSTLELGDSALYLCASSFTQNYGYTFGSGTRLTVV.

The rearrangement joins TRBV5-6 to TRBJ1-3, with a possible D match to TRBD1 (5 bases). The V and J ends lost 0 bases and 1 base respectively, with 8 bases between them. Germline CDR1 reads SGHDT; CDR2 reads YYEEEE. CDR3 size: 15 residues. CDR3 nucleotide sequence: TGTGCCAGCAGCTTGGGTTCAGGGTCTGGAAACACCATATATTTT. Translating gives CASSLGSGSGNTIYF.

This chain uses TRBV28 with TRBJ1-4; the D is unclear. The CDR3 consists of 16 residues. Germline lookup yields CDR1 MDHEN and CDR2 SYDVKM. V lost 2 bases and J lost 5, with 15 bases in between. CDR3 DNA sequence: TGTGCCAGCAGTTTAAGTTTCATACCAAGGAATGAAAAACTGTTTTTT. Protein: CASSLSFIPRNEKLFF.

This clone showed up just once. Other DNA sequences in this sample translate to the same CDR3. V is TRBV7-3 and J is TRBJ2-1, with 7 bases aligning to TRBD2. V was clipped by 4 bases and J by 7 bases; unmatched bases: 1. Germline CDR1 reads SGHTA; CDR2 reads FQGTGA. The length of the CDR3 is 12 residues. CDR3: CASSYSGNEQFF. The DNA for the CDR3 is TGTGCCAGCAGCTATAGCGGGAATGAGCAGTTCTTC.

To note about this clone: Other nucleotide sequences in the sample specify the same CDR3. The chain has TRBV5-1 and TRBJ2-7; no reliable D call. The V gene lost 0 bases and the J gene lost 3 bases, with 7 bases spanning the gap. The germline V gene encodes CDR1 SGHRS and CDR2 YFSETQ. CDR3 length equals 13 residues. The CDR3 DNA is TGCGCCAGCAGCTTGGCCAGTGACTACGAGCAGTACTTC. This translates into CASSLASDYEQYF.

This clone occurred once. The chain couples TRBV4-3 to TRBJ2-7; D may be TRBD1 or TRBD2 (6 bases each). Germline CDR1 is LGHNA and CDR2 is YSLEER. The V gene lost 0 bases and the J gene lost 4 bases, with 13 bases spanning the gap. CDR3 length equals 15 residues. CDR3 in amino acids: CASSQESQGRYEQYF. The CDR3 DNA reads TGCGCCAGCAGCCAAGAGTCCCAGGGGAGGTACGAGCAGTACTTC.

The genes are TRBV7-9 and TRBJ2-7; D not certain. Per germline, CDR1 SEHNR and CDR2 FQNEAQ (reference sequence). Trimming removed 6 bases at V and 0 bases at J, with 9 bases between. The CDR3 covers 13 residues. CDR3 DNA: TGTGCCAGCAGGGAAGACAACTCCTACGAGCAGTACTTC. As protein: CASREDNSYEQYF.

A remark on this clone: This sample includes further DNA sequences coding for the same CDR3. The chain recombines TRBV20-1 with TRBJ2-7; D is uncertain. Per the germline V gene, CDR1 is DFQATT and CDR2 is SNEGSKA (reference sequence). The CDR3 has 11 amino acids. The V and J ends lost 1 base and 1 base respectively, with 2 bases between them. CDR3 sequence reads: CSARGSYEQYF. The CDR3, as DNA: TGCAGTGCTAGAGGTTCCTACGAGCAGTACTTC.

CDR3 DNA sequence: TGTGCCAGCAGCCTTAATGGGAATTATGGCTACACCTTC. Encoded protein: CASSLNGNYGYTF. The genes are TRBV7-3 and TRBJ1-2; no clear D. Trimming took off 5 bases at V and 5 bases at J, with 12 bases between the two ends. The CDR3 spans 13 residues. Germline loops: CDR1 SGHTA, CDR2 FQGTGA.

This rearrangement joins TRBV6-5 to TRBJ2-3, with D possibly TRBD2 on 5 matching bases. Between the trimmed V and J ends, which lost 0 bases and 5 bases, there was a span of 12 bases. From germline, CDR1 is MNHEY and CDR2 SVGAGI. The CDR3 runs to 15 residues. CDR3 sequence: CASSYSSLARDTQYF. The CDR3 DNA reads as TGTGCCAGCAGTTACTCTTCCCTAGCACGAGATACGCAGTATTTT.

This clone was picked up a small number of times. The genes are TRBV6-5 and TRBJ2-7; 8 positions agree with TRBD1. Unmatched junction bases numbered 5, after V lost 4 bases and J lost 0 bases. The CDR3 has 15 amino acids. Germline loops: CDR1 MNHEY, CDR2 SVGAGI. The CDR3 DNA reads as TGTGCCAGCAGTTCAGACAGGGGAAGCTCCTACGAGCAGTACTTC. It is translated as CASSSDRGSSYEQYF.

This clone was picked up one time. CDR3 bases: TGTGCCAGCAGTTACCGGGGCAGCAATGAGCAGTTCTTC. Its protein is CASSYRGSNEQFF. This chain uses TRBV6-5 with TRBJ2-1; D tentatively fits TRBD1 or TRBD2 (5 bases each). V was shortened by 2 bases and J by 6 bases, with 8 bases between the two germline ends. Per the germline V gene, CDR1 is MNHEY and CDR2 is SVGAGI. The CDR3 covers 13 residues.

This clone was seen only a few times. This chain connects TRBV27 to TRBJ1-2; D unclear. CDR1 is MNHEY, CDR2 SMNVEV, per germline (reference sequence). Trimming pared 2 bases from V and 4 bases from J, leaving 8 bases between. CDR3 length: 13 residues. Here the CDR3 DNA reads TGTGCCAGCAGTTTAGGACTGTCCTATGGCTACACCTTC. Encoded protein: CASSLGLSYGYTF.

The rearrangement uses TRBV19 and TRBJ2-7; D is tentatively TRBD1 or TRBD2 (5 bases each). Germline V gives CDR1 LNHDA, CDR2 SQIVND (reference sequence). Between the trimmed V and J ends, which lost 7 bases and 7 bases, there was a span of 26 bases. CDR3 length: 16 amino acids. CDR3 nucleotides: TGTGCCAGTACCATTGCACGACGGGGCCAAGGTTGTGAGCAGTACTTC. As protein: CASTIARRGQGCEQYF.

The J gene is TRBJ2-5, the V gene TRBV28; TRBD2 matches 11 bases. Germline V lookup: CDR1 MDHEN, CDR2 SYDVKM. This CDR3 is built from 19 residues. V trimming: 2 bases; J trimming: 2 bases; junction bases outside the gene matches: 13. The CDR3 DNA reads TGTGCCAGCAGTTTAGTCGTTGGACTAGCGGGCCTACTGCAAGAGACCCAGTACTTC. Its protein product is CASSLVVGLAGLLQETQYF.

The chain carries TRBV4-2 and TRBJ1-3; 7 positions match TRBD1. Germline V gene data show CDR1 as LGHNA and CDR2 as YNFKEQ. Trimming at V came to 6 bases and at J to 4 bases, leaving 12 bases not matched to a gene. CDR3 size: 16 residues. The CDR3 region has the DNA TGTGCCAGCAGTACCATAGTACAGGGGAAAGGAAACACCATATATTTT. Protein sequence: CASSTIVQGKGNTIYF.

This clone was recorded only once. The chain is built from TRBV5-1 and TRBJ1-1, with 7 bases matching TRBD1. Trimming cost V 0 bases and J 1 base; bases outside gene matches: 3. CDR3 length: 15 residues. Germline CDR1 is SGHRS and CDR2 is YFSETQ. CDR3 region: CASSLAGTENTEAFF. DNA of the CDR3: TGCGCCAGCAGCTTGGCCGGGACAGAGAACACTGAAGCTTTCTTT.

This sequence joins TRBV7-9 and TRBJ2-5; 11 bases fit TRBD2. The germline V gene has CDR1 SEHNR and CDR2 FQNEAQ (reference sequence). CDR3 length equals 16 residues. The trim removed 5 bases at V and 0 bases at J, leaving 5 bases unmatched. As DNA, the CDR3 is TGTGCCAGCAGCCTCCGGACTAGCGGGTACCAAGAGACCCAGTACTTC. This gives the protein CASSLRTSGYQETQYF.

As to this clone: One end of the junction is discordant with germline, which a read error may explain. The chain joins TRBV19 to TRBJ1-6, with no clear D. The CDR3 extends over 14 amino acids. Germline assignment: CDR1 LNHDA and CDR2 SQIVND (reference sequence). The CDR3, as DNA: TGTGCCAGTAGTGGTGCCTCCTCTAATTCACCCCTCCACTTT. It yields the protein CASSGASSNSPLHF.

J is TRBJ2-7 and V is TRBV9; 12 nucleotides align to TRBD2. CDR1 and CDR2 from the germline V gene are SGDLS and YYNGEE. V was clipped by 3 bases and J by 1 base; unmatched bases: 2. The CDR3 totals 15 residues. The CDR3 nucleotides are TGTGCCAGCAGCGGACTAGCGGGGGAGTCCTACGAGCAGTACTTC. It encodes CASSGLAGESYEQYF.

The rearrangement joins TRBV29-1 to TRBJ2-3, with TRBD2 as a possible D gene (5 bases). V shed 4 bases and J shed 1 base, with 9 bases lying between them. The CDR3 sequence is 13 residues long. Germline V lookup: CDR1 SQVTM, CDR2 ANQGSEA. The DNA of the CDR3 is TGCAGCGTTGGAGGGTCTGGCACAGATACGCAGTATTTT. Protein: CSVGGSGTDTQYF.

This chain connects TRBV6-6 to TRBJ1-1; D remains unclear. CDR1 MNHNY and CDR2 SVGAGI come from the germline V gene (reference sequence). Trimming stripped 6 bases from V and 7 bases from J, with 9 bases between. This CDR3 has 11 residues. The CDR3 sequence is CASSLAYEAFF. CDR3 DNA sequence: TGTGCCAGCAGCCTAGCCTATGAAGCTTTCTTT.

The chain links TRBV7-9 to TRBJ1-4; 8 nucleotides align to TRBD1. V gave up 4 bases and J gave up 5 bases; unmatched junction bases: 9. CDR1 and CDR2 (germline): SEHNR, FQNEAQ (reference sequence). The CDR3 is 16 residues long. CDR3 protein: CASSSGQTGANEKLFF. The CDR3 bases are TGTGCCAGCAGCTCCGGCCAGACAGGGGCAAATGAAAAACTGTTTTTT.

This sequence joins TRBV7-8 and TRBJ2-5; 8 nucleotides line up with TRBD2. The CDR3 runs 14 residues. V dropped 7 bases and J dropped 5; count of bases not matched to a gene: 9. In germline, CDR1 is SGHVS, CDR2 FQNEAQ. The CDR3 bases are TGTGCCAGCAAAAGCGGGAGAGGGGGGGAGACCCAGTACTTC. This codes for CASKSGRGGETQYF.

The genes are TRBV7-2 and TRBJ2-1, with a weak D call TRBD2 (6 bases). Trimming removed 1 base at V and 0 bases at J, with 7 bases between. CDR3 size: 15 residues. Germline V lookup: CDR1 SGHTA, CDR2 FQGNSA. The CDR3 protein is CASSLVGSSYNEQFF. The DNA of the CDR3 is TGTGCCAGCAGCTTAGTCGGGAGCTCCTACAATGAGCAGTTCTTC.

The J gene is TRBJ1-1, the V gene TRBV11-1; no clear D. CDR3 length: 12 residues. Per the germline V gene, CDR1 is SGHAT and CDR2 is FQDESV (reference sequence). The V gene lost 4 bases and the J gene lost 4 bases, with 7 bases spanning the gap. CDR3 nucleotides: TGTGCCAGCAGCTCTGGGGTCACTGAAGCTTTCTTT. It is translated as CASSSGVTEAFF.